This T cell receptor (beta chain) came from a study of pediatric ulcerative colitis. As concerns this clone: The antigen remains undetermined.

General study findings and limits: Compared with controls, ulcerative colitis showed greater blood-rectum clone sharing. All ulcerative colitis patients, but no controls, carried a couple of rectal clonotypes. Rectal repertoires separated controls, mild-moderate and acute severe colitis.

The CDR3 runs 15 residues. Losses at the gene ends were 0 bases for V and 5 bases for J; bases not matched to a gene: 7. CDR1 is SGHRS, CDR2 YFSETQ, per germline. Sequencing was at survey level. The assay was immunoSEQ multiplex PCR, and TCRdb's table has in-frame clones only and misses some. The table shows roughly 54,000 clones, with 87% occurring only once. Sequencing used blood. This clonotype was sampled from a boy between 10 and 17 years old who was a control in a study of pediatric ulcerative colitis. The chain couples TRBV5-1 to TRBJ1-1, with 7 bases that match TRBD1. The CDR3 DNA follows: TGCGCCAGCAGCTTGGTAGGGCAGGGGGTGACTGAAGCTTTCTTT. Residues: CASSLVGQGVTEAFF.